This record concerns one TCR beta chain sequence. The sample holds other DNA sequences that translate to the same CDR3. V lost 6 bases, J lost 0 bases, and 11 bases lay in between. The CDR3 is 13 amino acids. Germline CDR1 is GTSNPN and CDR2 is SVGIG (reference sequence). The data stem from a study of T cell changes during pregnancy in multiple sclerosis. Produced via immunoSEQ multiplex PCR; TCRdb's table is partial and in-frame only. Here the sample spans some 70,000 clones, more than 85% being singletons. The source was CD8+ T cells from peripheral blood mononuclear cells, collected before pregnancy. The sequence was obtained from a female donor with multiple sclerosis, enrolled in a pregnancy study. The chain couples TRBV30 to TRBJ1-2, with unresolved D. The CDR3 DNA reads TGTGCCTGTGAGACTGATCCTAACTATGGCTACACCTTC. It translates to CACETDPNYGYTF.